These 10 T cell receptor beta chains originate from one sample sequenced in a study of CD8 T cells in Susac syndrome. With random hexamers, about 0.45 to 1 ug RNA was reverse transcribed. From the immunoSEQ multiplex PCR reads, TCRdb called clonotypes with MiXCR, one entry per CDR3 protein. The table includes 300,000 to 350,000 distinct CDR3 sequences, roughly nine tenths detected once. The sample taken for sequencing was CD4+ T cells from PBMCs. The receptors shown here come from a human donor with multiple sclerosis.

This chain links TRBV7-6 with TRBJ2-1, with D possibly being TRBD1 or TRBD2 (5 bases each). Trimming removed 4 bases from V and 5 bases from J, with 15 bases in between. Per the germline V gene, CDR1 is SGHVS and CDR2 is FNYEAQ. This CDR3 is built from 15 residues. CDR3 DNA sequence: TGTGCCAGCAGCTCCACCGGGACGCGGAACAATGAGCAGTTCTTC. Amino acid sequence: CASSSTGTRNNEQFF.

The chain carries TRBV30 and TRBJ1-1; D gene unclear. V was cut by 4 bases and J by 2 bases, with 14 bases left in between. Germline CDR1 GTSNPN, CDR2 SVGIG (reference sequence). The CDR3 is 14 residues long. CDR3 DNA sequence: TGTGCCTGGACCCTGGACCGATATAACACTGAAGCTTTCTTT. The encoded protein is CAWTLDRYNTEAFF.

This clonotype was counted a single time. CDR3 nucleotides: TGTGCCAGCAGCCCCAGGCGAGACAGGGTAAAAGCTTTCTTT. Its translation is CASSPRRDRVKAFF. The chain links TRBV6-5 to TRBJ1-1; 7 positions match TRBD1. This CDR3 has 14 amino acids. V lost 6 bases, J lost 9 bases, and 13 bases stayed unmatched. From germline, CDR1 is MNHEY and CDR2 SVGAGI.

The chain combines TRBV12-3 or TRBV12-4 with TRBJ1-5; D remains unclear. Trimming left V 3 bases short and J 0 bases short, with 9 bases between. CDR3 length: 15 residues. In nucleotides, the CDR3 is TGTGCCAGCAGTTTTAACACAAATAGCAATCAGCCCCAGCATTTT. Protein: CASSFNTNSNQPQHF.

This chain links TRBV11-2 with TRBJ2-3; D is undetermined. Trimming removed 5 bases from V and 3 bases from J, with 12 bases in between. Looked up from germline, CDR1 is SGHAT and CDR2 is FQNNGV. The CDR3 sequence is 14 residues long. CDR3 nucleotides: TGTGCCAGCAGCCCTCCTGTGGCTACAGATACGCAGTATTTT. Translated, it gives CASSPPVATDTQYF. The complete variable domain, with remaining parts taken from reference TRBV11-2 and TRBJ2-3, reads EAGVAQSPRYKIIEKRQSVAFWCNPISGHATLYWYQQILGQGPKLLIQFQNNGVVDDSQLPKDRFSAERLKGVDSTLKIQPAKLEDSAVYLCASSPPVATDTQYFGPGTRLTVL.

This chain uses TRBV11-2 with TRBJ1-4; TRBD1 might be the D (6 bases). Deletions cut 5 bases from V and 4 bases from J, with 26 bases between. The CDR3 has 19 residues. Germline-derived CDR1 and CDR2 are SGHAT and FQNNGV. For the CDR3, the DNA is TGTGCCAGCAGCCCCAGAGTGAGCGGGGGGGCAGGGAGTAATGAAAAACTGTTTTTT. It translates to CASSPRVSGGAGSNEKLFF.

The chain joins TRBV6-5 to TRBJ2-5, with no clear D. CDR1 is MNHEY and CDR2 is SVGAGI in the germline V gene. This CDR3 is 14 amino acids long. V was trimmed by 0 bases and J by 4 bases, leaving 9 bases between them. CDR3: CASSYSTRLETQYF. CDR3 DNA: TGTGCCAGCAGTTACTCGACTCGACTAGAGACCCAGTACTTC.

J is TRBJ2-5 and V is TRBV30; maybe TRBD1 (5 bases). The V gene lost 0 bases and the J gene lost 14 bases, with 13 bases spanning the gap. The V gene's germline CDR1 is GTSNPN and CDR2 SVGIG (reference sequence). The CDR3 spans 11 residues. CDR3 sequence: CAWSVQDKVYF. The CDR3 DNA is TGTGCCTGGAGTGTACAGGACAAAGTTTACTTC.

This rearrangement joins TRBV10-3 to TRBJ2-5, with TRBD1 matching 8 bases. This CDR3 is 15 amino acids long. V was clipped by 5 bases and J by 9 bases; unmatched bases: 14. Germline CDR1 is ENHRY and CDR2 is SYGVKD. CDR3 amino acids: CAISPGTGPGEAQYF. The CDR3, as DNA: TGTGCCATCAGTCCCGGGACAGGCCCGGGGGAGGCCCAGTACTTC.

The chain employs TRBV18 and TRBJ1-1; D remains unclear. From germline, CDR1 is KGHSH and CDR2 LQKENI. This CDR3 is built from 15 residues. Between the trimmed V and J ends, which lost 2 bases and 0 bases, there was a span of 10 bases. The CDR3 region has the DNA TGTGCCAGCTCACCAGGGGATCGCATGAACACTGAAGCTTTCTTT. Protein sequence: CASSPGDRMNTEAFF.